The 3 T cell receptor beta chains below come from one sample, sequenced in a study of cytomegalovirus exposure and HLA in healthy donors. A multiplex PCR was run with 60 Vbeta primers and 13 Jbeta primers. Method: immunoSEQ multiplex PCR; TCRdb's copy keeps in-frame clones and lacks some. The repertoire has about 150,000 clones, 68% of them found once; the top ten carry almost 4.5%. Input material: PBMCs. All receptors derive from a man between 60 and 70 years old in good health and CMV-seronegative.

The rearrangement uses TRBV30 and TRBJ2-2, with TRBD1 as a possible D gene (6 bases). The germline CDR1 and CDR2 sequences are GTSNPN and SVGIG (reference sequence). V lost 2 bases, J lost 6 bases, and 10 bases lay in between. The CDR3 has 13 residues. The CDR3: CAWSRSGAGELFF. The CDR3 nucleotides are TGTGCCTGGAGTCGTTCAGGGGCCGGGGAGCTGTTTTTT.

CDR3: CASSGEGGNTIYF. CDR3 nucleotide sequence: TGTGCCAGCAGCGGAGAGGGTGGAAACACCATATATTTT. The rearrangement joins TRBV7-2 to TRBJ1-3; no clear D. Germline-derived CDR1 and CDR2 are SGHTA and FQGNSA. Trimming removed 5 bases from V and 3 bases from J, with 8 bases in between. The CDR3 has 13 amino acids.

This clone was counted a few times. The chain joins TRBV6-5 to TRBJ2-7; 8 bases agree with TRBD1. Germline V gene sequence: CDR1 MNHEY, CDR2 SVGAGI. The V and J ends lost 1 base and 2 bases, in that order; junction bases with no gene match: 7. This CDR3 is 16 amino acids long. The CDR3 region is CASSYYPQGAAYEQYF. CDR3 sequence (DNA): TGTGCCAGCAGTTACTACCCGCAGGGGGCGGCCTACGAGCAGTACTTC.